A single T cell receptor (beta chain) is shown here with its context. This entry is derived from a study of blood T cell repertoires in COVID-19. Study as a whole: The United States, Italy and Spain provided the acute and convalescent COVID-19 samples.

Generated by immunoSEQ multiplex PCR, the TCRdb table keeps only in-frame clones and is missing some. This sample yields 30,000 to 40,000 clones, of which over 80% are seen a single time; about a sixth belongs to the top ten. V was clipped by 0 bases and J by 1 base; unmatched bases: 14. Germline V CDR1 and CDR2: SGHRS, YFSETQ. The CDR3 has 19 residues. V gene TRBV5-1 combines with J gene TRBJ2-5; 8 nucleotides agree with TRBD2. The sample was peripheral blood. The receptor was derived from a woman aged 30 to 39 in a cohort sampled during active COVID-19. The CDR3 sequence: CASSLEQGSGDSRQETQYF. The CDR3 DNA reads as TGCGCCAGCAGCTTGGAACAAGGTAGCGGGGACTCCCGCCAAGAGACCCAGTACTTC.